Below are 20 T cell receptor beta chains sequenced from a single sample in a study of blood T cell repertoires in COVID-19. Clones were sequenced by immunoSEQ multiplex PCR, and TCRdb holds only the in-frame ones, with some missing. Here the sample spans about 260,000 clones, approximately 86% being singletons. Sample: peripheral blood. These receptors all come from a human donor in a cohort sampled during active COVID-19.

The chain links TRBV7-2 to TRBJ2-7, with 12 bases fitting TRBD1. The CDR3 sequence is 18 residues long. The J segment lost 2 bases and the V segment lost 2 bases, leaving 10 bases of the junction unmatched. Per the germline V gene, CDR1 is SGHTA and CDR2 is FQGNSA. In nucleotides, the CDR3 is TGTGCCAGCAGCTTAAAGGGGGGACAGGGGGCCCTTACCTACGAGCAGTACTTC. Translating gives CASSLKGGQGALTYEQYF.

The CDR3 nucleotides are TGTGCCAGCAGCCAAAATACCGGGACAGGGAGGACCGGGGAGCTGTTTTTT. Translation gives CASSQNTGTGRTGELFF. V and J are TRBV3-1 (or the pseudogene TRBV3-2) and TRBJ2-2; TRBD1 agrees at 9 bases. The CDR3 spans 17 residues. CDR1 is LGHDT and CDR2 is YNNKEL in the germline V gene (reference sequence). The V gene end was trimmed by 2 bases and the J gene end by 5 bases; junction bases not matched to a gene: 9.

There are a few counts of this clone. This chain uses TRBV6-1 with TRBJ1-2, with D tentatively TRBD1 (6 bases). The CDR3 has 15 residues. The V end lost 0 bases, the J end lost 4 bases, and 12 bases lay between the germline ends. Looked up from germline, CDR1 is MNHNS and CDR2 is SASEGT. The CDR3 here is CASSEATTGIYGYTF. The DNA for the CDR3 is TGTGCCAGCAGTGAAGCGACTACAGGGATCTATGGCTACACCTTC.

The chain has TRBV7-2 and TRBJ2-7, with 11 bases aligning to TRBD1. The length of the CDR3 is 15 residues. V lost 6 bases to trimming and J lost 3 bases; unmatched junction nucleotides: 7. Germline V gene lookup returns CDR1 SGHTA and CDR2 FQGNSA. The CDR3 protein is CASRLPGQGDYEQYF. CDR3 DNA sequence: TGTGCCAGCAGGTTACCGGGACAGGGGGACTACGAGCAGTACTTC.

The chain recombines TRBV2 with TRBJ2-7; 10 bases are shared with TRBD1. This CDR3 region has 13 residues. The junction had 3 bases not matched to a gene; V was cut back by 5 bases and J by 5 bases. Germline V gives CDR1 SNHLY, CDR2 FYNNEI. The CDR3 here is CASSRQGANEQYF. CDR3 DNA sequence: TGTGCCAGCAGTCGACAGGGGGCAAACGAGCAGTACTTC.

This rearrangement joins TRBV27 to TRBJ2-7; 8 bases line up with TRBD1. CDR3 length equals 14 residues. Germline-derived CDR1 and CDR2 are MNHEY and SMNVEV (reference sequence). Losses at the gene ends were 8 bases for V and 6 bases for J; bases not matched to a gene: 12. CDR3 DNA: TGTGCCAGCCTTCCCGGGGGACAGGTGCTCGAGCAGTACTTC. Translating it yields CASLPGGQVLEQYF.

The chain has TRBV6-1 and TRBJ2-7; 7 nucleotides agree with TRBD2. J was trimmed by 7 bases and V by 0 bases; bases with no gene match: 15. CDR3 length: 17 amino acids. CDR1 is MNHNS, CDR2 SASEGT, per germline. In DNA, the CDR3 is TGTGCCAGCAGTGAAGCGCTCCGGGAGGCCCGGGAGAGGGAGCAGTACTTC. Its protein product is CASSEALREAREREQYF.

This clone was detected once. The rearrangement links TRBV19 to TRBJ2-7, with 8 bases identical to TRBD1. Germline V lookup: CDR1 LNHDA, CDR2 SQIVND (reference sequence). This CDR3 has 15 amino acids. The V gene end was trimmed by 5 bases and the J gene end by 3 bases; junction bases not matched to a gene: 9. The DNA for the CDR3 is TGTGCCAGTAGTCCGACCCCAGGGGGCCACTACGAGCAGTACTTC. It translates to CASSPTPGGHYEQYF.

The gene calls are TRBV5-1 and TRBJ2-5, with TRBD1 identical over 7 bases. After removal of 0 bases from V and 4 bases from J, the junction contained 3 bases not matched to a gene. Germline loops: CDR1 SGHRS, CDR2 YFSETQ. The CDR3 runs to 14 residues. CDR3 sequence (DNA): TGCGCCAGCAGCTTGGAAAGGGGGCGAGAGACCCAGTACTTC. Translated: CASSLERGRETQYF.

This chain uses TRBV15 with TRBJ1-2; a weak D match, TRBD1 (6 bases). V lost 6 bases, J lost 6 bases, and 11 bases lay in between. Germline V CDR1 and CDR2: LNHNV, YYDKDF (reference sequence). CDR3 size: 12 residues. For the CDR3, the DNA is TGTGCCACCAGTGGGGCAGGGGATGGCTACACCTTC. Its translation is CATSGAGDGYTF.

The count of this clone is one. The V call is TRBV5-1, the J call TRBJ1-1; unclear D gene. This CDR3 region has 13 residues. CDR1 SGHRS and CDR2 YFSETQ come from the germline V gene. V was trimmed by 1 base and J by 3 bases, leaving 7 bases between them. The CDR3 DNA follows: TGCGCCAGCAGCTTGAAGAGGTACACTGAAGCTTTCTTT. Protein sequence: CASSLKRYTEAFF. Full variable domain (rest looked up from reference TRBV5-1 and TRBJ1-1): KAGVTQTPRYLIKTRGQQVTLSCSPISGHRSVSWYQQTPGQGLQFLFEYFSETQRNKGNFPGRFSGRQFSNSRSEMNVSTLELGDSALYLCASSLKRYTEAFFGQGTRLTVV.

The rearrangement joins TRBV29-1 to TRBJ1-5; the match to TRBD1 covers 7 bases. The CDR3 spans 14 residues. J gave up 2 bases and V 6 bases, and 7 bases lay outside the gene matches. CDR1 is SQVTM and CDR2 is ANQGSEA in the germline V gene. CDR3 region: CSVGDSFGNQPQHF. Here the CDR3 DNA reads TGCAGCGTCGGGGACAGTTTTGGCAATCAGCCCCAGCATTTT.

The chain links TRBV4-1 to TRBJ1-4; tentatively, D is TRBD1 (5 bases). CDR1 and CDR2 from the germline V gene are MGHRA and YSYEKL. Trimming shortened V by 1 base and J by 6 bases, and 18 bases separated the two germline ends. The length of the CDR3 is 17 residues. The CDR3 DNA reads as TGCGCCAGCAGCCAAGGATTTCGGGGGGGTAGGGATGAAAAACTGTTTTTT. This sequence encodes CASSQGFRGGRDEKLFF.

The CDR3 reads CASSELGTGSYEQYF. The CDR3 DNA reads as TGCGCCAGCAGTGAGTTGGGGACAGGGTCCTACGAGCAGTACTTC. This sequence joins TRBV10-2 and TRBJ2-7; TRBD1 matches 9 bases. CDR3 length: 15 amino acids. V gave up 1 base and J gave up 1 base; unmatched junction bases: 2. Germline CDR1 and CDR2: WSHSY and SAAADI.

This sequence joins TRBV6-1 and TRBJ1-1; D might be TRBD1 (5 bases). Trimming removed 4 bases at V and 5 bases at J, with 20 bases between. CDR3 size: 16 residues. Germline-derived CDR1 and CDR2 are MNHNS and SASEGT. CDR3 region: CASSGVGFAGGTEAFF. In nucleotides, the CDR3 is TGTGCCAGCAGTGGGGTAGGATTCGCGGGGGGGACTGAAGCTTTCTTT.

The rearrangement links TRBV6-1 to TRBJ1-2, with 9 bases that match TRBD1. The junction had 9 bases not matched to a gene; V was cut back by 3 bases and J by 7 bases. CDR3 size: 15 residues. Germline V CDR1 and CDR2: MNHNS, SASEGT. CDR3 region: CASSEGARGQGGYTF. Written as DNA, the CDR3 is TGTGCCAGCAGTGAGGGGGCCAGGGGACAGGGTGGCTACACCTTC.

The rearrangement uses TRBV27 and TRBJ2-7, with TRBD1 matching over 8 bases. This CDR3 comprises 14 residues. CDR1 and CDR2 from the germline V gene are MNHEY and SMNVEV (reference sequence). Unmatched junction bases numbered 5, after V lost 4 bases and J lost 3 bases. DNA of the CDR3: TGTGCCAGCAGTTGGACAGGGATCTACTACGAGCAGTACTTC. It yields the protein CASSWTGIYYEQYF.

This clone has a single count. V is TRBV6-5 and J is TRBJ2-2, with D perhaps matching TRBD2 (5 bases). Trimming took 2 bases from V and 6 from J, leaving 16 bases between them. Germline lookup yields CDR1 MNHEY and CDR2 SVGAGI. This CDR3 has 16 amino acids. In nucleotides, the CDR3 is TGTGCCAGCAGTTACCTCCGCCGGAGGTCTCCCGGGGAGCTGTTTTTT. Its protein product is CASSYLRRRSPGELFF.

V is TRBV29-1 and J is TRBJ1-2; 10 bases agree with TRBD1. In germline, CDR1 is SQVTM, CDR2 ANQGSEA. The CDR3 has 15 residues. V was clipped by 6 bases and J by 5 bases; unmatched bases: 12. As DNA, the CDR3 is TGCAGCGTCACCGGGACAGGGGACTTTGATTATGGCTACACCTTC. Translated, it gives CSVTGTGDFDYGYTF.

The DNA for the CDR3 is TGTGCCAGCAGCGCCTGGGAGTCCTACGAGCAGTACTTC. Amino acids: CASSAWESYEQYF. The chain uses TRBV13 and TRBJ2-7; D is perhaps TRBD2 (5 bases). Trimming took 5 bases from V and 1 from J, leaving 9 bases between them. Germline V gives CDR1 PRHDT, CDR2 FYEKMQ (reference sequence). The CDR3 extends over 13 amino acids.